The 20 T cell receptor beta chains below come from one sample, sequenced in a study of post-analysis software for immune sequencing data. Overall study results and limits: Roughly 5 TRBV segments occurring more often in patients than controls included TRBV5-6, TRBV5-1 and TRBV20-1.

These receptors lack a known antigen. Incorporated into the TCR beta cDNA libraries were unique molecular identifiers, which served to reduce PCR and sequencing biases. Each CDR3 protein gets one entry after TCRdb re-called the PCR reads with MiXCR. The sample records approximately 400,000 distinct CDR3 sequences, approximately 33% being singletons. Material for sequencing was blood. Receptors originate from a girl aged 10 to 17 with multiple sclerosis.

This rearrangement joins TRBV7-2 to TRBJ2-5; 11 bases fit TRBD2. This CDR3 is 17 amino acids long. The ends lost 5 bases at V and 5 bases at J; junction bases unmatched: 13. Germline assignment: CDR1 SGHTA and CDR2 FQGNSA. The CDR3 sequence: CASSIVGSGGAAETQYF. In DNA form, the CDR3 reads TGTGCCAGCAGCATAGTCGGTAGCGGGGGGGCCGCGGAGACCCAGTACTTC.

This clonotype was counted only a few times. The CDR3 loop is CSALPLMSSYNEQFF. Here the CDR3 DNA reads TGCAGTGCGCTGCCCCTGATGAGCTCCTACAATGAGCAGTTCTTC. The V and J genes are TRBV20-1 and TRBJ2-1; no firm D call. V was cut by 6 bases and J by 0 bases, with 15 bases left in between. The CDR3 has 15 residues. Germline CDR1 reads DFQATT; CDR2 reads SNEGSKA (reference sequence).

As regards this clonotype: This may come from a read error, since a much larger clone is one base off. The CDR3 sequence is CASTLDWEGYTF. In DNA form, the CDR3 reads TGCGCCAGCACCCTAGACTGGGAAGGCTACACCTTC. The V gene is TRBV5-1, the J gene TRBJ1-2; D is undetermined. Trimming removed 6 bases at V and 8 bases at J, with 14 bases between. This CDR3 has 12 amino acids. The germline gives CDR1 SGHRS, CDR2 YFSETQ.

The chain employs TRBV6-2 or TRBV6-3 and TRBJ1-1; TRBD1 agrees at 8 bases. The germline CDR1 and CDR2 sequences are MNHEY and SVGEGT. CDR3 length: 14 amino acids. V dropped 4 bases and J dropped 8; count of bases not matched to a gene: 9. The CDR3 protein is CASSSPTGDKEAFF. The CDR3 DNA follows: TGTGCCAGCAGTTCGCCGACAGGGGACAAAGAAGCTTTCTTT.

This clonotype was counted only a few times. CDR3: CASSRTGINSPLHF. The CDR3 nucleotides read TGTGCCAGCAGTCGGACAGGCATTAATTCACCCCTCCACTTT. This chain connects TRBV6-5 to TRBJ1-6; 7 bases are a match to TRBD1. Germline V lookup: CDR1 MNHEY, CDR2 SVGAGI. The V and J ends lost 5 bases and 6 bases, in that order; junction bases with no gene match: 4. This CDR3 region has 14 residues.

The genes are TRBV5-1 and TRBJ1-6; D might be TRBD1 (5 bases). The length of the CDR3 is 15 residues. CDR1 and CDR2 from the germline V gene are SGHRS and YFSETQ. V was shortened by 1 base and J by 10 bases, with 15 bases between the two germline ends. The CDR3 coding sequence is TGCGCCAGCAGCTTGACAGGCCTTCTTGGATCACCCCTCCACTTT. It translates to CASSLTGLLGSPLHF.

The chain uses TRBV12-3 or TRBV12-4 and TRBJ1-1, with a tentative D call TRBD1 (5 bases). The CDR3 contains 14 residues. Trimming shortened V by 5 bases and J by 3 bases, and 13 bases separated the two germline ends. The CDR3 reads CASSAGAGHTEAFF. The CDR3 DNA follows: TGTGCCAGCAGTGCCGGGGCAGGGCACACTGAAGCTTTCTTT.

This clonotype was seen a few times. This may arise from a read error, as a much more abundant clone is one base away. This chain links TRBV11-2 with TRBJ2-1, with D possibly being TRBD1 or TRBD2 (5 bases each). The V gene's germline CDR1 is SGHAT and CDR2 FQNNGV. The CDR3 is 12 residues long. The DNA for the CDR3 is TGTGCCAGCAGCCCGGGGACGAATGAGCGGTTCTTC. It codes for CASSPGTNERFF.

The V and J genes are TRBV27 and TRBJ2-7, with 13 bases matching TRBD2. Trimming removed 6 bases from V and 0 bases from J; junction bases left unmatched: 14. Germline V lookup: CDR1 MNHEY, CDR2 SMNVEV (reference sequence). CDR3 size: 19 residues. CDR3 protein: CASSKEGTSGVPSSYEQYF. CDR3 DNA: TGTGCCAGCAGCAAAGAGGGGACTAGCGGGGTTCCGAGCTCCTACGAGCAGTACTTC.

This chain links TRBV7-2 with TRBJ2-7; perhaps D is TRBD1 or TRBD2 (5 bases each). CDR3 size: 15 residues. Germline V CDR1 and CDR2: SGHTA, FQGNSA. V was cut by 1 base and J by 3 bases, with 13 bases left in between. The CDR3 region has the DNA TGTGCCAGCAGCTTAGGGGGGACGGCGCTCTACGAGCAGTACTTC. Translation gives CASSLGGTALYEQYF.

This clonotype has a handful of counts. The rearrangement uses TRBV4-3 and TRBJ2-5; 13 positions match TRBD2. The length of the CDR3 is 18 residues. V lost 4 bases, J lost 1 base, and 9 bases stayed unmatched. Germline V lookup: CDR1 LGHNA, CDR2 YSLEER. The CDR3 DNA is TGCGCCAGCAGCCTTCGTTACGGGACTAGCGGGGTCCAAGAGACCCAGTACTTC. This encodes CASSLRYGTSGVQETQYF.

This clonotype turned up a few times. The chain is built from TRBV4-1 and TRBJ1-2; D unresolved. The CDR3 spans 15 residues. V was clipped by 0 bases and J by 3 bases, with 11 bases between them. CDR1 is MGHRA, CDR2 YSYEKL, per germline. The CDR3 bases are TGCGCCAGCAGCCAAGAAGAAGGATGGGACTATGGCTACACCTTC. Translating it yields CASSQEEGWDYGYTF.

This sequence joins TRBV7-2 and TRBJ2-7; D uncertain. From germline, CDR1 is SGHTA and CDR2 FQGNSA. Trimming removed 2 bases from V and 0 bases from J, with 11 bases in between. This CDR3 spans 15 amino acids. Here the CDR3 DNA reads TGTGCCAGCAGCTTATATCAGCCTAGCTCCTACGAGCAGTACTTC. Translated: CASSLYQPSSYEQYF.

This clonotype was counted only a few times. The rearrangement links TRBV14 to TRBJ2-1; no firm D call. The CDR3 is 15 residues long. The V gene's germline CDR1 is SGHDN and CDR2 FVKESK. Trimming cost V 4 bases and J 0 bases, with 10 bases left between them. The CDR3 DNA sequence: TGTGCCAGCAGCCTAGTGGCGTTCTCCTACAATGAGCAGTTCTTC. Translating it yields CASSLVAFSYNEQFF.

The chain combines TRBV28 with TRBJ1-1, with a possible D match to TRBD1 (5 bases). The germline CDR1 and CDR2 sequences are MDHEN and SYDVKM. CDR3 length: 15 amino acids. V was pared by 1 base and J by 0 bases, with 9 bases between. The CDR3: CASSLFLGLNTEAFF. The CDR3 DNA sequence: TGTGCCAGCAGTTTATTTCTGGGGCTGAACACTGAAGCTTTCTTT.

This clonotype was detected only a few times. This chain joins TRBV5-5 and TRBJ2-1; D unclear. V shed 0 bases and J shed 8 bases, with 12 bases lying between them. The germline V gene encodes CDR1 SGHKS and CDR2 YYEKEE (reference sequence). The CDR3 totals 14 residues. The CDR3 reads CASSLDLAIDEQFF. For the CDR3, the DNA is TGTGCCAGCAGCTTGGATTTAGCAATCGATGAGCAGTTCTTC.

The chain recombines TRBV7-2 with TRBJ1-2; the match to TRBD1 covers 9 bases. The CDR3 is 16 amino acids. V trimming: 4 bases; J trimming: 7 bases; junction bases outside the gene matches: 13. Germline values: CDR1 SGHTA, CDR2 FQGNSA. The CDR3 is CASSSTGGAFRTGYTF. The CDR3 DNA follows: TGTGCCAGCAGCTCTACAGGGGGCGCATTTCGAACTGGCTACACCTTC.

The chain is built from TRBV5-5 and TRBJ2-5; 14 bases fit TRBD2. The trim removed 4 bases at V and 3 bases at J, leaving 11 bases unmatched. There are 18 residues in the CDR3. Germline-derived CDR1 and CDR2 are SGHKS and YYEKEE (reference sequence). CDR3 sequence (DNA): TGTGCCAGCAGCATCAGACTAGCGGGGGGGCCGGTGGAAGAGACCCAGTACTTC. Protein sequence: CASSIRLAGGPVEETQYF.

This chain's CDR3 is CASSPGLAGGSYEQYF. CDR3 DNA sequence: TGTGCCAGCAGTCCCGGACTAGCGGGGGGTTCCTACGAGCAGTACTTC. The gene calls are TRBV12-3 or TRBV12-4 and TRBJ2-7, with 14 bases identical to TRBD2. The CDR3 totals 16 residues. V lost 5 bases to trimming and J lost 1 base; unmatched junction nucleotides: 4.

This chain connects TRBV27 to TRBJ2-3; D remains unclear. The CDR3 runs to 14 residues. In germline, CDR1 is MNHEY, CDR2 SMNVEV (reference sequence). V was trimmed by 1 base and J by 1 base, leaving 6 bases between them. The CDR3 DNA is TGTGCCAGCAGTTTATTGGTGGGCACAGATACGCAGTATTTT. Protein sequence: CASSLLVGTDTQYF.